These 30 T cell receptor beta chains came from one sample sequenced in a study of T cells in localized non-small cell lung cancer. Using immunoSEQ multiplex PCR, the repertoire was profiled, and TCRdb retains in-frame clones only, with some absent. The sample records about 40,000 clones, roughly 86% being singletons. Sequencing used peripheral blood, obtained before any cancer treatment. These receptors came from a man aged 18 to 50 with stage I lung adenocarcinoma.

The chain joins TRBV5-4 to TRBJ2-3; D is possibly TRBD1 or TRBD2 (5 bases each). The CDR3 is made up of 19 amino acids. Trimming left V 0 bases short and J 3 bases short, with 23 bases between. Germline lookup yields CDR1 SGHNT and CDR2 YYREEE (reference sequence). As DNA, the CDR3 is TGTGCCAGCAGCTTGGTGGTTTGGGGGACCAGACCCTTAACAGATACGCAGTATTTT. It specifies CASSLVVWGTRPLTDTQYF.

The CDR3 bases are TGTGCCAGCAGCTCCTCCCGAACCTACGAGCAGTACTTC. It translates to CASSSSRTYEQYF. The chain is built from TRBV7-2 and TRBJ2-7; D not certain. Per the germline V gene, CDR1 is SGHTA and CDR2 is FQGNSA. V was cut by 4 bases and J by 2 bases, with 9 bases left in between. This CDR3 contains 13 residues.

The chain links TRBV19 to TRBJ1-5; weak D call: TRBD1 (6 bases). Germline V gene data show CDR1 as LNHDA and CDR2 as SQIVND (reference sequence). The CDR3 loop spans 15 amino acids. Trimming took 6 bases from V and 4 from J, leaving 16 bases between them. The CDR3 nucleotides are TGTGCCAGTAGGACCGGGACAAGGGGAAATCAGCCCCAGCATTTT. It codes for CASRTGTRGNQPQHF.

This clone was recorded a few times. V gene TRBV5-1 combines with J gene TRBJ2-6; 9 nucleotides line up with TRBD1. CDR3 size: 17 residues. Trimming took 0 bases from V and 5 from J; bases not matched to a gene: 6. The germline V gene has CDR1 SGHRS and CDR2 YFSETQ. The CDR3: CASSLETGGIRANVLTF. CDR3 nucleotide sequence: TGCGCCAGCAGCTTGGAGACAGGGGGGATACGGGCCAACGTCCTGACTTTC. Full variable domain (remainder filled in from reference TRBV5-1 and TRBJ2-6): KAGVTQTPRYLIKTRGQQVTLSCSPISGHRSVSWYQQTPGQGLQFLFEYFSETQRNKGNFPGRFSGRQFSNSRSEMNVSTLELGDSALYLCASSLETGGIRANVLTFGAGSRLTVL.

The chain is built from TRBV2 and TRBJ2-2; TRBD1 agrees at 9 bases. The junction had 11 bases not matched to a gene; V was cut back by 0 bases and J by 15 bases. This CDR3 has 15 amino acids. Germline V gene sequence: CDR1 SNHLY, CDR2 FYNNEI. Here the CDR3 reads CASSEAGTGGAKLFF. In DNA, the CDR3 is TGTGCCAGCAGTGAAGCGGGAACAGGGGGCGCGAAGTTGTTTTTT.

The CDR3 spells CASSLRGRETQYF. The CDR3 DNA follows: TGTGCCAGCAGCTTAAGGGGGAGGGAGACCCAGTACTTC. The rearrangement joins TRBV13 to TRBJ2-5; D may correspond to TRBD1 or TRBD2 (6 bases each). This CDR3 has 13 residues. The germline CDR1 and CDR2 sequences are PRHDT and FYEKMQ (reference sequence). The V end lost 2 bases, the J end lost 5 bases, and 9 bases lay between the germline ends. The full variable domain, completed using reference TRBV13 and TRBJ2-5, is AAGVIQSPRHLIKEKRETATLKCYPIPRHDTVYWYQQGPGQDPQFLISFYEKMQSDKGSIPDRFSAQQFSDYHSELNMSSLELGDSALYFCASSLRGRETQYFGPGTRLLVL.

DNA of the CDR3: TGTGCCAGTCACATGGGGGGAACGAACACCGGGGAGCTGTTTTTT. This translates into CASHMGGTNTGELFF. The rearrangement uses TRBV18 and TRBJ2-2; D might be TRBD2 (6 bases). Germline CDR1 KGHSH, CDR2 LQKENI. Trimming took 9 bases from V and 0 from J, leaving 14 bases between them. The CDR3 consists of 15 residues.

The CDR3 sequence: CASSQATGISGGKAFF. The CDR3, as DNA: TGTGCCAGCAGCCAGGCGACAGGGATCAGTGGAGGGAAAGCTTTCTTT. The chain couples TRBV14 to TRBJ1-1; 7 bases match TRBD1. Losses at the gene ends were 3 bases for V and 9 bases for J; bases not matched to a gene: 16. The length of the CDR3 is 16 residues. Germline V lookup: CDR1 SGHDN, CDR2 FVKESK.

The rearrangement uses TRBV19 and TRBJ1-3; D gene uncertain. The CDR3 runs 13 residues. The V end was cut by 1 base, the J end by 4 bases, with 5 bases between. In germline, CDR1 is LNHDA, CDR2 SQIVND (reference sequence). As DNA, the CDR3 is TGTGCCAGTAGTATAGTCGTCGGAAACACCATATATTTT. Its protein product is CASSIVVGNTIYF. Supplemented by reference TRBV19 and TRBJ1-3, the full variable domain reads DGGITQSPKYLFRKEGQNVTLSCEQNLNHDAMYWYRQDPGQGLRLIYYSQIVNDFQKGDIAEGYSVSREKKESFPLTVTSAQKNPTAFYLCASSIVVGNTIYFGEGSWLTVV.

The V call is TRBV11-1, the J call TRBJ1-2; perhaps TRBD1 as D (6 bases). Germline V gene data show CDR1 as SGHAT and CDR2 as FQDESV (reference sequence). V lost 3 bases, J lost 8 bases, and 10 bases lay in between. The CDR3 is 12 amino acids. CDR3 loop: CASSLSGDGYTF. The CDR3 DNA follows: TGTGCCAGCAGCTTGTCAGGGGACGGCTACACCTTC.

This clone was found once. Other DNA sequences within the sample encode an identical CDR3. The gene calls are TRBV7-2 and TRBJ1-2; no definite D call. Germline-derived CDR1 and CDR2 are SGHTA and FQGNSA. The CDR3 spans 12 residues. The V end lost 0 bases, the J end lost 8 bases, and 7 bases lay between the germline ends. In DNA form, the CDR3 reads TGTGCCAGCAGCTTAGCCCCTAAGGGCTACACCTTC. This encodes CASSLAPKGYTF.

The CDR3 DNA follows: TGTGCCAGCAGCCAAGTGAGGCTAGCGGGGGGCGTAGGACAAGAGACCCAGTACTTC. Its translation: CASSQVRLAGGVGQETQYF. The V call is TRBV4-2, the J call TRBJ2-5, with 11 bases matching TRBD2. The ends lost 1 base at V and 2 bases at J; junction bases unmatched: 12. CDR3 length: 19 amino acids. Germline CDR1 reads LGHNA; CDR2 reads YNFKEQ.

This chain connects TRBV19 to TRBJ2-4, with 12 bases aligning to TRBD2. This CDR3 is built from 16 residues. Germline V gives CDR1 LNHDA, CDR2 SQIVND (reference sequence). The V segment lost 3 bases and the J segment 2 bases; nucleotides outside the gene matches: 2. This CDR3 is CASSIGLAGTKNIQYF. In DNA form, the CDR3 reads TGTGCCAGTAGTATCGGACTAGCGGGGACCAAAAACATTCAGTACTTC. The full variable domain, with the rest looked up from reference TRBV19 and TRBJ2-4, is DGGITQSPKYLFRKEGQNVTLSCEQNLNHDAMYWYRQDPGQGLRLIYYSQIVNDFQKGDIAEGYSVSREKKESFPLTVTSAQKNPTAFYLCASSIGLAGTKNIQYFGAGTRLSVL.

The rearrangement joins TRBV9 to TRBJ2-5; unclear D gene. Trimming removed 4 bases at V and 4 bases at J, with 11 bases between. Germline CDR1 is SGDLS and CDR2 is YYNGEE. The CDR3 sequence is 13 residues long. CDR3 residues: CASSLQQGETQYF. CDR3 DNA sequence: TGTGCCAGCAGCCTCCAGCAAGGAGAGACCCAGTACTTC.

CDR3 sequence: CASSLVGETQYF. CDR3 coding DNA: TGTGCCAGCAGCTTGGTCGGGGAGACCCAGTACTTC. V gene TRBV5-4 combines with J gene TRBJ2-5; D remains unclear. The CDR3 sequence is 12 residues long. Germline V gene data show CDR1 as SGHNT and CDR2 as YYREEE (reference sequence). V lost 0 bases, J lost 5 bases, and 5 bases lay in between.

The chain carries TRBV5-1 and TRBJ1-4; 8 nucleotides align to TRBD1. The CDR3 spans 14 residues. J was trimmed by 7 bases and V by 2 bases; bases with no gene match: 4. CDR1 and CDR2 from the germline V gene are SGHRS and YFSETQ. CDR3 sequence reads: CASSFGQGAEKLFF. The CDR3 DNA follows: TGCGCCAGCAGCTTTGGACAGGGTGCTGAAAAACTGTTTTTT.

The chain carries TRBV18 and TRBJ2-6, with TRBD1 as a possible D gene (6 bases). The CDR3 has 22 amino acids. Per the germline V gene, CDR1 is KGHSH and CDR2 is LQKENI. The V end was cut by 3 bases, the J end by 0 bases, with 27 bases between. Here the CDR3 DNA reads TGTGCCAGCTCACCTATAATACTACAGGGTTTCGGAGTCAACTCTGGGGCCAACGTCCTGACTTTC. Residues: CASSPIILQGFGVNSGANVLTF.

DNA of the CDR3: TGTGCCAGTAGTTTCCGGGACGGAGTTTATGGCTACACCTTC. It encodes CASSFRDGVYGYTF. The gene calls are TRBV19 and TRBJ1-2, with D perhaps matching TRBD1 (5 bases). Per the germline V gene, CDR1 is LNHDA and CDR2 is SQIVND (reference sequence). The V end was cut by 5 bases, the J end by 5 bases, with 15 bases between. This CDR3 contains 14 residues.

V usage is TRBV14 and J usage is TRBJ2-1; 12 nucleotides agree with TRBD1. The CDR3 has 16 residues. Per the germline V gene, CDR1 is SGHDN and CDR2 is FVKESK. J gave up 6 bases and V 2 bases, and 5 bases lay outside the gene matches. CDR3 amino acids: CASSQWDRGLGNEQFF. The CDR3 nucleotides read TGTGCCAGCAGCCAATGGGACAGGGGGCTGGGCAATGAGCAGTTCTTC.

The chain recombines TRBV18 with TRBJ1-1, with 7 nucleotides matching TRBD1. This CDR3 contains 14 residues. Unmatched junction bases numbered 6, after V lost 3 bases and J lost 5 bases. Germline CDR1 reads KGHSH; CDR2 reads LQKENI. CDR3 in amino acids: CASSPGQDGTEAFF. The CDR3 bases are TGTGCCAGCTCACCCGGACAGGATGGAACTGAAGCTTTCTTT.

The CDR3 nucleotides are TGCGCCAGCAGCCAAGAGAGAGGGCTGAGGAACACTGAAGCTTTCTTT. Translated, it gives CASSQERGLRNTEAFF. The chain recombines TRBV4-3 with TRBJ1-1; D gene uncertain. The germline V gene has CDR1 LGHNA and CDR2 YSLEER. The CDR3 covers 16 residues. Trimming cost V 0 bases and J 1 base, with 12 bases left between them.

Only one count was recorded for this clone. The V and J genes are TRBV5-4 and TRBJ1-1; 7 bases align to TRBD1. V lost 4 bases to trimming and J lost 4 bases; unmatched junction nucleotides: 13. CDR3 size: 16 residues. Per the germline V gene, CDR1 is SGHNT and CDR2 is YYREEE (reference sequence). The CDR3 reads CASSLGQARVGTEAFF. The DNA of the CDR3 is TGTGCCAGCAGCCTAGGACAGGCCAGGGTTGGCACTGAAGCTTTCTTT.

The chain combines TRBV5-4 with TRBJ1-1; D is unresolved. Trimming left V 0 bases short and J 1 base short, with 4 bases between. The CDR3 length is 13 residues. The V gene's germline CDR1 is SGHNT and CDR2 YYREEE (reference sequence). CDR3 region: CASSLEGNTEAFF. In nucleotides, the CDR3 is TGTGCCAGCAGCTTGGAGGGGAACACTGAAGCTTTCTTT.

The chain couples TRBV4-2 to TRBJ1-1, with 9 bases lining up with TRBD1. After removal of 3 bases from V and 5 bases from J, the junction contained 10 bases not matched to a gene. Germline assignment: CDR1 LGHNA and CDR2 YNFKEQ. CDR3 length equals 16 residues. This CDR3 reads CASSHLDRGSKTEAFF. The CDR3 region has the DNA TGTGCCAGCAGCCACCTCGACAGGGGGAGTAAAACTGAAGCTTTCTTT.

This chain joins TRBV7-9 and TRBJ1-6, with D unresolved. V lost 5 bases, J lost 6 bases, and 8 bases lay in between. Germline assignment: CDR1 SEHNR and CDR2 FQNEAQ (reference sequence). The CDR3 is 13 amino acids. In DNA, the CDR3 is TGTGCCAGCAGCCCCCTGGCTAATTCACCCCTCCACTTT. This translates into CASSPLANSPLHF.

The chain has TRBV27 and TRBJ1-5, with D uncertain. Germline V gene sequence: CDR1 MNHEY, CDR2 SMNVEV (reference sequence). The CDR3 is 17 residues long. Trimming removed 0 bases from V and 0 bases from J, with 12 bases in between. This CDR3 reads CASSLSMAGGSNQPQHF. CDR3 in DNA: TGTGCCAGCAGTTTATCGATGGCAGGAGGTAGCAATCAGCCCCAGCATTTT.

The chain employs TRBV6-1 and TRBJ2-5; TRBD1 agrees at 9 bases. Germline values: CDR1 MNHNS, CDR2 SASEGT. Trimming took 6 bases from V and 4 from J; bases not matched to a gene: 9. The CDR3 covers 15 residues. CDR3 region: CASRRDRVTIETQYF. In DNA, the CDR3 is TGTGCCAGCAGGAGGGACAGGGTCACTATAGAGACCCAGTACTTC.

This chain uses TRBV6-5 with TRBJ1-1; no definite D call. CDR3 length: 14 residues. Germline CDR1 is MNHEY and CDR2 is SVGAGI. Deletions cut 0 bases from V and 1 base from J, with 6 bases between. Here the CDR3 DNA reads TGTGCCAGCAGTTACTCGAAAAGGAACACTGAAGCTTTCTTT. Translating it yields CASSYSKRNTEAFF.

This clone was detected once. The chain has TRBV19 and TRBJ1-6, with D perhaps matching TRBD1 (5 bases). The CDR3 is 14 amino acids. Looked up from germline, CDR1 is LNHDA and CDR2 is SQIVND (reference sequence). V shed 4 bases and J shed 7 bases, with 11 bases lying between them. CDR3: CASSNRDHNSPLHF. CDR3 in DNA: TGTGCCAGTAGTAACCGGGACCACAATTCACCCCTCCACTTT.

The chain has TRBV9 and TRBJ2-7, with D perhaps TRBD1 (6 bases). Germline assignment: CDR1 SGDLS and CDR2 YYNGEE. The V gene lost 0 bases and the J gene lost 2 bases, with 12 bases spanning the gap. This CDR3 has 15 amino acids. The DNA for the CDR3 is TGTGCCAGCAGCGTAGGTCCAGGGGCCACCTACGAGCAGTACTTC. Protein: CASSVGPGATYEQYF.